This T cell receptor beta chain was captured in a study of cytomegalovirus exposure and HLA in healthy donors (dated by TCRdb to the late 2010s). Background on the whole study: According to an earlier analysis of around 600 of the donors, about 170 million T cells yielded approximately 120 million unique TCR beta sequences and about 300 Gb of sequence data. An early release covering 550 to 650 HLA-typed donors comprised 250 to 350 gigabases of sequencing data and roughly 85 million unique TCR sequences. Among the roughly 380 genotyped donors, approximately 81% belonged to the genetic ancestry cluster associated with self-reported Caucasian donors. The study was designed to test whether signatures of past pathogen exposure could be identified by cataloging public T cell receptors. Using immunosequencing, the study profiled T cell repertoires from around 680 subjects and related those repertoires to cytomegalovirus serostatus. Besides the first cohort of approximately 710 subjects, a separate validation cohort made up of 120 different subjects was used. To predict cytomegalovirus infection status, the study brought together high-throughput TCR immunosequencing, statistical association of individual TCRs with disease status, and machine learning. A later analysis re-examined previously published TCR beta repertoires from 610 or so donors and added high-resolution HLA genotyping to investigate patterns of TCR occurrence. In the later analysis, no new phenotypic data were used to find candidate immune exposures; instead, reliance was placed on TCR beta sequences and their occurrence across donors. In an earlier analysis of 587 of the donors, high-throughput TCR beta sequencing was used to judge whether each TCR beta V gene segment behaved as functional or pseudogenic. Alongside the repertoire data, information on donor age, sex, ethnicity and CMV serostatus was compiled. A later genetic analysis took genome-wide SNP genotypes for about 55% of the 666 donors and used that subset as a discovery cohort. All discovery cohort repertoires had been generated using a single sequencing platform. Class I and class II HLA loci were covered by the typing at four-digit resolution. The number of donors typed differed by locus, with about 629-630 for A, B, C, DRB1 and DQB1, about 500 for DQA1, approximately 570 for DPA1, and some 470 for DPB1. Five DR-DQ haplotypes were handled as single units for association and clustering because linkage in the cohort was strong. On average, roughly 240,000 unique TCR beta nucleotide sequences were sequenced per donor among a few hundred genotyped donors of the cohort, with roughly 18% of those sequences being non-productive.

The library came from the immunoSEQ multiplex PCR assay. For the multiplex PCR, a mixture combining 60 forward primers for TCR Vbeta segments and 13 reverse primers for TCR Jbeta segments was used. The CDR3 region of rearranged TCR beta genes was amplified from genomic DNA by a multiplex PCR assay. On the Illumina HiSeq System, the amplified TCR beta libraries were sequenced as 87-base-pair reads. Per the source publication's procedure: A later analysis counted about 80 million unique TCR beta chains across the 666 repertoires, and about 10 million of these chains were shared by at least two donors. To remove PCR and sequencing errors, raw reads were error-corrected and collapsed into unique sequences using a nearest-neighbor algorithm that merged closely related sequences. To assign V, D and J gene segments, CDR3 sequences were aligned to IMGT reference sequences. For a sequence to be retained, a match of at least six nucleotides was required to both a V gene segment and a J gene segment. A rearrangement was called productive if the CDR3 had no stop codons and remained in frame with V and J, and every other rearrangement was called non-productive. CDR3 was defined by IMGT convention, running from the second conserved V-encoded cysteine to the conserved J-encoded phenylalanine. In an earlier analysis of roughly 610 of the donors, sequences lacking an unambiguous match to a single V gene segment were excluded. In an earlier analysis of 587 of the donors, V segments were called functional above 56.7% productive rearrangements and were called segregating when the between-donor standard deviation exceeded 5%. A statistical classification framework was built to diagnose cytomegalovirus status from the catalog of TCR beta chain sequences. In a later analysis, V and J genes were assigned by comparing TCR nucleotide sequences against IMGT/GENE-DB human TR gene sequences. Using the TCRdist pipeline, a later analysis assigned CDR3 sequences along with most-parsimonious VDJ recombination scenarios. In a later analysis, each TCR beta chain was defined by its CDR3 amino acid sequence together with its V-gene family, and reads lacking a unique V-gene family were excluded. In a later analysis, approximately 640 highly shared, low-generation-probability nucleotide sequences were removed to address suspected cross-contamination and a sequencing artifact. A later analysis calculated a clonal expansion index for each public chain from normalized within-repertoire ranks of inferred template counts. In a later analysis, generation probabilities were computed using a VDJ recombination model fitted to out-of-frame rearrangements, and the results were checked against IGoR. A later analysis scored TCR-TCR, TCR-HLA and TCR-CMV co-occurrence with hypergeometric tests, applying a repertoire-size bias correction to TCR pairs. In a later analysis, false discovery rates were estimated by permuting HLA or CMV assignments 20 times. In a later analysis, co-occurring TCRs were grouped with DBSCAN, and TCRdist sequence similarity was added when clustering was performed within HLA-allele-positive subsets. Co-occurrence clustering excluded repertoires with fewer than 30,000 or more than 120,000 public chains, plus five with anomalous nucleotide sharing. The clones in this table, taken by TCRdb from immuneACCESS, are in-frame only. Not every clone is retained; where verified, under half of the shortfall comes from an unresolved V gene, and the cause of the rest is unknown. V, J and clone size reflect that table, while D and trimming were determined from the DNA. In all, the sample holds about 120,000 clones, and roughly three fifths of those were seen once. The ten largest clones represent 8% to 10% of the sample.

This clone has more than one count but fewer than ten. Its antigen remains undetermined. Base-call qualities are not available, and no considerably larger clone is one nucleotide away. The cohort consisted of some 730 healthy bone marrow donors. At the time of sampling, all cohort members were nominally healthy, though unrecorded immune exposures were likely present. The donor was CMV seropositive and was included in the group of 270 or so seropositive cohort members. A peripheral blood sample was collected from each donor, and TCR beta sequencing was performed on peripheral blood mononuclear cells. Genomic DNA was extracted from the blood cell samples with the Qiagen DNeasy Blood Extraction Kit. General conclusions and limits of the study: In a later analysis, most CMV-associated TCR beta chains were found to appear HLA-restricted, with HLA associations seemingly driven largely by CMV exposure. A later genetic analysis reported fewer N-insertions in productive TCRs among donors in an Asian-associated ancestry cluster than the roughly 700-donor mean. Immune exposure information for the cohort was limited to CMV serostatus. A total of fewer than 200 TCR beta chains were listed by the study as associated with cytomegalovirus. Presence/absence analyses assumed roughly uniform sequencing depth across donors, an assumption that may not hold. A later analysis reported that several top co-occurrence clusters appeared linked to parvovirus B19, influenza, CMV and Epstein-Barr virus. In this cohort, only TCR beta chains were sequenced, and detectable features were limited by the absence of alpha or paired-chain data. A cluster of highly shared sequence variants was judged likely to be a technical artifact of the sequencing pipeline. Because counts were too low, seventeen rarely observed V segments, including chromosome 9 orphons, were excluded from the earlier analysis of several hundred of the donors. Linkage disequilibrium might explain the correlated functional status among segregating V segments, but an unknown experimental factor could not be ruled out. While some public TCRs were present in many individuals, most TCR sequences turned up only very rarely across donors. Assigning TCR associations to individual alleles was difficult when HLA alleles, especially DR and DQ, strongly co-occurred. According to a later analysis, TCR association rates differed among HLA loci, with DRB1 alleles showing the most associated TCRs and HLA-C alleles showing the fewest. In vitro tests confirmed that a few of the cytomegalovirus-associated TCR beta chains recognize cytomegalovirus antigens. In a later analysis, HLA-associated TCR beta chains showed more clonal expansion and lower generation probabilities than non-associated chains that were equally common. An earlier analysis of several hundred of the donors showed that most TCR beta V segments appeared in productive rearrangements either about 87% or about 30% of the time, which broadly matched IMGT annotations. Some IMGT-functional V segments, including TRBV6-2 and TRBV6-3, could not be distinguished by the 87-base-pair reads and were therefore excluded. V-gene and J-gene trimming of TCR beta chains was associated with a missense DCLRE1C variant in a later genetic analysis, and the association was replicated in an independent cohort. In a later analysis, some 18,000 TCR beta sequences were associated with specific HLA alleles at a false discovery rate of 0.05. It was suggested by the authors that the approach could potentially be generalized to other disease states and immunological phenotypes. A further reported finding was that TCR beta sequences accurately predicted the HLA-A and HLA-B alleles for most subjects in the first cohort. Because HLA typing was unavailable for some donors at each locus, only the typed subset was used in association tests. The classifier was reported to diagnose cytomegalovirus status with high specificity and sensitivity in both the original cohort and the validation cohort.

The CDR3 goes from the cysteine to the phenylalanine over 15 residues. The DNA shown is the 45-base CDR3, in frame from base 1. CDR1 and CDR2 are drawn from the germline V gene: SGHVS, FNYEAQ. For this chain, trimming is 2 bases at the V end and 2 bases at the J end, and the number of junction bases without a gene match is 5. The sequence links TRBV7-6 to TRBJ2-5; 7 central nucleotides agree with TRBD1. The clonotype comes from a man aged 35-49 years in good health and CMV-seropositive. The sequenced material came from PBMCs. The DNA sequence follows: TGTGCCAGCAGCTTACGGGACAGCGGACAAGAGACCCAGTACTTC. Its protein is CASSLRDSGQETQYF.